The 29 T cell receptor beta chains given below trace back to one sample, sequenced in a study of CD8+CD57+ T cells in acquired aplastic anemia. Using genomic DNA as the template, TCR beta VDJ and CDR3 profiling was carried out. TCRdb analysed the reads with MiXCR anew, one entry per CDR3 protein. Counted here are some 410,000 distinct CDR3 sequences, 55% to 70% occurring once; the ten biggest clones make up 3% to 5%. The specimen was sorted CD4+, CD8+, or CD8+CD57+ T cells (not recorded which) from PBMCs. The receptors were sampled from a human donor in good health, serving as a control.

CDR3 bases: TGCAGTGCGGATAAAGGGGGGGCCAATGAAAAACTGTTTTTT. It specifies CSADKGGANEKLFF. This rearrangement joins TRBV20-1 to TRBJ1-4; maybe TRBD1 (6 bases). The CDR3 covers 14 residues. Trimming removed 6 bases from V and 5 bases from J, with 16 bases in between. Germline V lookup: CDR1 DFQATT, CDR2 SNEGSKA (reference sequence).

This clonotype was observed at least ten times. The chain recombines TRBV5-1 with TRBJ1-1; no reliable D call. From germline, CDR1 is SGHRS and CDR2 YFSETQ. Trimming took 4 bases from V and 1 from J, leaving 17 bases between them. The CDR3 length is 16 residues. CDR3 loop: CASSLYGSSPNTEAFF. In nucleotides, the CDR3 is TGCGCCAGCAGCCTCTATGGCAGCTCCCCGAACACTGAAGCTTTCTTT.

This clonotype appeared once. Because the CDR3 is missing its conserved closing phenylalanine or tryptophan, this is likely a read error. V usage is TRBV9 and J usage is TRBJ1-4; D call uncertain. Trimming left V 0 bases short and J 8 bases short, with 14 bases between. Germline CDR1 is SGDLS and CDR2 is YYNGEE. The CDR3 spans 15 residues. The CDR3 here is CASSVAVGKNEKLFS. The CDR3 DNA follows: TGTGCCAGCAGCGTAGCAGTGGGCAAAAACGAAAAACTGTTTTCT.

On this clonotype: A read error may produce the germline difference seen at one junction end. The chain carries TRBV19 and TRBJ1-3, with a tentative D call TRBD1 (5 bases). The germline gives CDR1 LNHDA, CDR2 SQIVND (reference sequence). This CDR3 has 16 residues. The CDR3 region is CASSTFRGLAGRTDTF. The CDR3 DNA sequence: TGTGCCAGTAGTACGTTCCGGGGACTAGCGGGAAGGACCGATACGTTT.

V is TRBV24-1 and J is TRBJ2-5, with 8 bases that match TRBD1. The trim removed 12 bases at V and 5 bases at J, leaving 10 bases unmatched. Germline-derived CDR1 and CDR2 are KGHDR and SFDVKD. There are 13 residues in the CDR3. The CDR3 spells CAPRKDREETQYF. DNA for the CDR3: TGTGCCCCCCGAAAGGACAGGGAGGAGACCCAGTACTTC.

This clonotype was observed a few times. A clone one base away is much larger, so this may be a read error. The J gene is TRBJ1-2, the V gene TRBV5-1; no definite D call. CDR1 is SGHRS, CDR2 YFSETQ, per germline. This CDR3 comprises 15 residues. Trimming shortened V by 0 bases and J by 4 bases, and 13 bases separated the two germline ends. CDR3 bases: TGCGCCAGCAGCTTGGTAATTGGTGGAGGCTATGGCTACACCTTC. Translating it yields CASSLVIGGGYGYTF.

The V call is TRBV25-1, the J call TRBJ2-7; perhaps TRBD2 as D (6 bases). The CDR3 loop spans 14 amino acids. Germline CDR1 is MGHDK and CDR2 is SYGVNS. Between the trimmed V and J ends, which lost 5 bases and 11 bases, there was a span of 22 bases. The CDR3 protein is CASSREDNPYEEYF. The CDR3 coding sequence is TGTGCCAGCAGTAGGGAGGACAACCCCTACGAAGAGTACTTC.

The chain uses TRBV2 and TRBJ2-3, with D unclear. The J call is in doubt because the DNA end fits TRBJ1-6 better. Germline loops: CDR1 SNHLY, CDR2 FYNNEI. The CDR3 has 15 amino acids. The CDR3 is CASSDTREPTSPLHF. CDR3 DNA: TGTGCCAGCAGTGATACTAGGGAGCCTACTTCACCCCTCCACTTT.

The V call is TRBV19, the J call TRBJ2-1, with 13 bases fitting TRBD2. Germline CDR1 is LNHDA and CDR2 is SQIVND (reference sequence). There are 15 residues in the CDR3. Trimming took 9 bases from V and 12 from J; bases not matched to a gene: 14. The CDR3 protein is CASSLLAGGSDTQFF. As DNA, the CDR3 is TGTGCCAGCAGCCTACTAGCGGGGGGGAGTGATACGCAGTTCTTC.

J is TRBJ1-2 and V is TRBV20-1; D may be TRBD1 (6 bases). The germline V gene has CDR1 DFQATT and CDR2 SNEGSKA (reference sequence). V lost 2 bases and J 9 bases, leaving 16 bases between the germline ends. CDR3 length: 13 amino acids. This CDR3 is CSARFSTGSSYTF. The DNA of the CDR3 is TGCAGTGCTAGATTCTCGACAGGCAGTAGCTACACCTTC.

The chain links TRBV18 to TRBJ2-1, with D uncertain. The CDR3 loop spans 13 amino acids. Germline V gene lookup returns CDR1 KGHSH and CDR2 LQKENI. Trimming removed 2 bases from V and 0 bases from J, with 2 bases in between. The CDR3 here is CASSPASYNEQFF. The CDR3, as DNA: TGTGCCAGCTCACCAGCCTCCTACAATGAGCAGTTCTTC.

The CDR3: CASSLRLAGKYEQYF. The CDR3 nucleotides are TGTGCCAGCAGCTTAAGGCTAGCGGGAAAATACGAGCAGTACTTC. The V gene is TRBV7-2, the J gene TRBJ2-7, with 9 positions matching TRBD2. V lost 2 bases to trimming and J lost 4 bases; unmatched junction nucleotides: 6. CDR1 is SGHTA and CDR2 is FQGNSA in the germline V gene. The CDR3 is made up of 15 amino acids.

Comments on this clonotype: Germline is not matched at one junction end, which may reflect a read error. V is TRBV10-1 and J is TRBJ2-1; the D is unclear. Germline CDR1 is WNHNN and CDR2 is SYGVQD (reference sequence). The CDR3 is made up of 14 amino acids. CDR3 residues: CAISEPRNNNEQFF. The CDR3 DNA sequence: TGTGCCATCAGTGAGCCTAGAAACAACAATGAGCAGTTCTTC.

Points on this clonotype: Given a much more abundant clone one base away, this may be a read error. The chain recombines TRBV9 with TRBJ1-5, with D unclear. Germline CDR1 and CDR2: SGDLS and YYNGEE. The CDR3 runs to 14 residues. CDR3 coding DNA: TGTGCCAGCAGCGTAGCTGGTAGCAATCAGCCCCGGCATTTT. This encodes CASSVAGSNQPRHF.

V usage is TRBV7-6 and J usage is TRBJ1-2, with TRBD1 identical over 7 bases. The germline V gene has CDR1 SGHVS and CDR2 FNYEAQ. The CDR3 totals 14 residues. With 6 bases clipped from V and 13 bases from J, the junction kept 17 bases outside the gene matches. The CDR3 DNA follows: TGTGCCAGCAGTGACAGGGCGCATGGCTTTAGCTGCACCTTC. This translates into CASSDRAHGFSCTF.

The V call is TRBV15, the J call TRBJ2-7, with D unclear. Germline-derived CDR1 and CDR2 are LNHNV and YYDKDF (reference sequence). The CDR3 sequence is 14 residues long. V was cut by 8 bases and J by 4 bases, with 18 bases left in between. CDR3 region: CATGRRASLYEQYF. As DNA, the CDR3 is TGTGCCACCGGCCGCCGGGCGAGCCTTTACGAGCAGTACTTC.

The rearrangement joins TRBV19 to TRBJ1-3; D is unclear. Germline V gene sequence: CDR1 LNHDA, CDR2 SQIVND (reference sequence). The length of the CDR3 is 15 residues. V lost 10 bases to trimming and J lost 16 bases, with 32 bases between them. This chain's CDR3 is CATDTSGRSGSTLYF. The CDR3 region has the DNA TGTGCCACCGATACGAGTGGTCGCTCTGGATCAACCCTCTATTTT.

Comment on this clonotype: Mismatch with germline at one junction end may stem from a read error. The genes are TRBV7-2 and TRBJ2-1; 8 bases match TRBD2. This CDR3 has 12 amino acids. Germline V gene sequence: CDR1 SGHTA, CDR2 FQGNSA. In DNA form, the CDR3 reads TGTGCCAGCAGCCTTAGCGGGAAAGAGACGTTGTTC. Residues: CASSLSGKETLF.

The sample holds many counts of this clonotype. The CDR3 region is CASSYSGGAGDYGYTF. The CDR3, as DNA: TGTGCCAGCAGTTACTCGGGGGGGGCCGGTGACTATGGCTACACCTTC. The chain couples TRBV6-6 to TRBJ1-2, with D maybe TRBD1 (6 bases). The germline V gene has CDR1 MNHNY and CDR2 SVGAGI (reference sequence). V was pared by 0 bases and J by 3 bases, with 14 bases between. This CDR3 spans 16 amino acids.

The chain carries TRBV19 and TRBJ1-6; no reliable D call. This CDR3 is 15 amino acids long. Germline loops: CDR1 LNHDA, CDR2 SQIVND (reference sequence). Trimming stripped 7 bases from V and 9 bases from J, with 19 bases between. The CDR3 spells CASTNTDELTSPLHF. The CDR3 region has the DNA TGTGCCAGTACCAATACGGACGAGTTGACTTCACCCCTCCACTTT.

About this clonotype: Relative to the germline gene, one junction end is altered; a read error may explain this. The chain combines TRBV19 with TRBJ1-2; no clear D. The CDR3 spans 14 residues. Germline V gene data show CDR1 as LNHDA and CDR2 as SQIVND (reference sequence). The chain's CDR3 is CASSISTSTNSPPF. CDR3 nucleotide sequence: TGTGCCAGTAGTATTTCAACATCGACCAATTCACCCCCCTTC.

This clonotype was counted at least ten times. The chain joins TRBV5-1 to TRBJ2-2, with D perhaps TRBD1 or TRBD2 (7 bases each). Germline lookup yields CDR1 SGHRS and CDR2 YFSETQ. The CDR3 is 16 amino acids. V was trimmed by 3 bases and J by 2 bases, leaving 14 bases between them. The CDR3 DNA follows: TGCGCCAGCAGCTGGGGGGGACAGCCAAACACCGGGGAGCTGTTTTTT. This sequence encodes CASSWGGQPNTGELFF.

For this clonotype: An end of the junction differs from the germline gene, which may be a read error. The V and J genes are TRBV9 and TRBJ2-7, with TRBD2 matching over 9 bases. The CDR3 sequence is 14 residues long. The germline V gene has CDR1 SGDLS and CDR2 YYNGEE. The CDR3 protein is CASSVLAGINERYF. The CDR3, as DNA: TGTGCCAGCAGCGTCCTAGCGGGGATTAATGAGCGGTACTTC.

With respect to this clonotype: The conserved closing phenylalanine or tryptophan is absent in this CDR3, likely reflecting a read error. The DNA is left out, because the CDR3 cannot be placed on it with certainty; the CDR3 is given as TCRdb lists it. This chain connects TRBV15 to TRBJ1-6; the D call TRBD1 from the table was never checked on the DNA. Germline V gene data show CDR1 as LNHNV and CDR2 as YYDKDF (reference sequence). The CDR3 has 16 residues if both end residues are counted. The CDR3 region is CATSRDGTYNEQFFGL.

This chain joins TRBV6-5 and TRBJ2-7; 9 positions match TRBD1. After removal of 6 bases from V and 3 bases from J, the junction contained 6 bases not matched to a gene. Germline V gene sequence: CDR1 MNHEY, CDR2 SVGAGI. The CDR3 consists of 14 residues. DNA of the CDR3: TGTGCCAGCAGAATGGACAGGGGTAACTACGAGCAGTACTTC. Protein sequence: CASRMDRGNYEQYF.

In this sample, this clonotype turned up once. The J gene is TRBJ2-1, the V gene TRBV5-1; D is possibly TRBD2 (5 bases). Germline values: CDR1 SGHRS, CDR2 YFSETQ. The CDR3 is 15 amino acids. Trimming removed 4 bases at V and 5 bases at J, with 16 bases between. CDR3 coding DNA: TGCGCCAGCAGCCCTCACGGGAACACTGACAATGAGCAGTTCTTC. This gives the protein CASSPHGNTDNEQFF.

This clonotype was found once. The chain links TRBV12-3 or TRBV12-4 to TRBJ2-7; TRBD1 matches at 7 bases. The CDR3 is made up of 16 amino acids. The trim removed 7 bases at V and 2 bases at J, leaving 14 bases unmatched. The CDR3 here is CASTPAPGTEAYEQYF. The CDR3 nucleotides are TGTGCCAGCACCCCAGCTCCCGGGACAGAGGCCTACGAGCAGTACTTC.

The rearrangement links TRBV20-1 to TRBJ2-1; tentatively, D is TRBD2 (6 bases). The CDR3 runs 17 residues. V was cut by 3 bases and J by 7 bases, with 25 bases left in between. Germline CDR1 DFQATT, CDR2 SNEGSKA (reference sequence). In DNA, the CDR3 is TGCAGTGCTAGGAGTTTGAGCGGGCCCACCTTTACGAATGAGCAGTTCTTC. Protein product: CSARSLSGPTFTNEQFF.

In its sample, this clonotype was seen once. V and J are TRBV12-3 or TRBV12-4 and TRBJ2-1; possible D gene TRBD2, 5 bases. Trimming left V 1 base short and J 6 bases short, with 10 bases between. This CDR3 has 14 amino acids. In DNA, the CDR3 is TGTGCCAGCAGTTTAGAGACGGGAAGCAATGAGCAGTTCTTC. Protein product: CASSLETGSNEQFF.